This TCR beta chain comes out of a study of T cell responses to AZD1222 COVID-19 vaccine. TCRdb's table, derived via immunoSEQ multiplex PCR, lists solely in-frame clones and lacks some. The table lists approximately 88,000 clones, around 73% of them singletons. CDR1 is SGHTA, CDR2 FQGNSA, per germline. This CDR3 region has 14 residues. Trimming took 3 bases from V and 0 from J, leaving 9 bases between them. Whole-study results and caveats: Spike-wide vaccine-associated CD4 TCRs dominated at 160-218 and 743-854.

This clone was seen a handful of times. Its antigen is not identified. Sample: peripheral blood, taken on day 0 of AZD1222 vaccination. The chain has TRBV7-2 and TRBJ2-7; D may be TRBD2 (6 bases). This receptor was obtained from an adult in good health. The DNA of the CDR3 is TGTGCCAGCAGCTTCGTGCGGGACTCCTACGAGCAGTACTTC. As protein: CASSFVRDSYEQYF. The variable domain in full, completed from reference TRBV7-2 and TRBJ2-7, reads GAGVSQSPSNKVTEKGKDVELRCDPISGHTALYWYRQSLGQGLEFLIYFQGNSAPDKSGLPSDRFSAERTGGSVSTLTIQRTQQEDSAVYLCASSFVRDSYEQYFGPGTRLTVT.